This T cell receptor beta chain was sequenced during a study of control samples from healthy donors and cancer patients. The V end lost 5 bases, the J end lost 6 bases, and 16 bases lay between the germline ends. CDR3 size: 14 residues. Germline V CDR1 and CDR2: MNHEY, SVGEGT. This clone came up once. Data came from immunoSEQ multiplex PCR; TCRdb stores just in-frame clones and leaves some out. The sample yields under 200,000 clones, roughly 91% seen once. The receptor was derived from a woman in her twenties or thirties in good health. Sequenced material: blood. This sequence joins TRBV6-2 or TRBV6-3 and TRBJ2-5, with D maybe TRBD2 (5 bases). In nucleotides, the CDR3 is TGTGCCAGCAGTAGCGGACCGTTACAACAGACCCAGTACTTC. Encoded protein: CASSSGPLQQTQYF.